Shown below are 15 T cell receptor beta chains from a single sample sequenced in a study of early T cells in non-severe SARS-CoV-2 infection. TCRdb reanalysed the 5' RACE reads using MiXCR and keeps one entry per CDR3 protein. This table holds around 61,000 distinct CDR3 sequences, approximately 10% found once. Sequencing used whole blood. The receptors stem from an adult who was a healthcare worker with PCR-confirmed SARS-CoV-2 infection or an uninfected control (not recorded which).

This clonotype has at least ten counts. This rearrangement joins TRBV6-6 to TRBJ2-3; 8 bases line up with TRBD1. The trim removed 6 bases at V and 10 bases at J, leaving 6 bases unmatched. This CDR3 is built from 12 residues. CDR1 and CDR2 from the germline V gene are MNHNY and SVGAGI (reference sequence). CDR3 loop: CASRPGTGAQYF. CDR3 in DNA: TGTGCCAGCAGGCCCGGGACAGGCGCGCAGTATTTT.

This clonotype was recorded many times. This rearrangement joins TRBV11-2 to TRBJ1-2; 9 bases agree with TRBD1. The germline V gene has CDR1 SGHAT and CDR2 FQNNGV. The CDR3 runs 16 residues. The V segment lost 6 bases and the J segment 4 bases; nucleotides outside the gene matches: 12. CDR3 loop: CASRRDRAHSIYGYTF. CDR3 nucleotide sequence: TGTGCCAGCAGAAGGGACAGGGCTCATTCAATCTATGGCTACACCTTC.

The table lists this clonotype with many counts. The gene calls are TRBV10-3 and TRBJ2-7; TRBD2 aligns across 8 bases. J gave up 2 bases and V 10 bases, and 4 bases lay outside the gene matches. This CDR3 spans 12 amino acids. Germline values: CDR1 ENHRY, CDR2 SYGVKD. This CDR3 is CATSGGPYEQYF. In DNA, the CDR3 is TGTGCCACTTCGGGGGGGCCCTACGAGCAGTACTTC.

The J gene is TRBJ2-5, the V gene TRBV13; TRBD2 agrees at 9 bases. J was trimmed by 1 base and V by 0 bases; bases with no gene match: 6. The CDR3 is 17 residues long. Germline V CDR1 and CDR2: PRHDT, FYEKMQ (reference sequence). The CDR3 coding sequence is TGTGCCAGCAGCTTAGGAAAGCGGGGGGCCCTCCAAGAGACCCAGTACTTC. It encodes CASSLGKRGALQETQYF.

This clonotype was seen at least ten times. Germline is not matched at one junction end, which may reflect a read error. The chain combines TRBV30 with TRBJ1-3, with D possibly being TRBD1 (5 bases). Germline CDR1 GTSNPN, CDR2 SVGIG (reference sequence). The CDR3 consists of 17 residues. The CDR3 is CAWSSRALSDSENTIYF. CDR3 in DNA: TGTGCCTGGAGTTCCAGGGCCCTGTCAGACTCTGAAAACACCATATATTTT. The complete variable domain, with remaining parts taken from reference TRBV30 and TRBJ1-3, reads SQTIHQWPATLVQPVGSPLSLECTVEGTSNPNLYWYRQAAGRGLQLLFYSVGIGQISSEVPQNLSASRPQDRQFILSSKKLLLSDSGFYLCAWSSRALSDSENTIYFGEGSWLTVV.

This clonotype has at least ten counts. The chain uses TRBV6-2 or TRBV6-3 and TRBJ1-4; no firm D call. From germline, CDR1 is MNHEY and CDR2 SVGEGT. CDR3 length equals 16 residues. V shed 6 bases and J shed 1 base, with 15 bases lying between them. The CDR3 sequence: CASSHEWRKTNEKLFF. The DNA for the CDR3 is TGTGCCAGCAGCCACGAGTGGAGAAAAACTAATGAAAAACTGTTTTTT.

Notes on this clonotype: It may be a read error: a sequence one base away is much more abundant. The chain is built from TRBV4-2 and TRBJ2-3; the match to TRBD2 covers 9 bases. Germline V gives CDR1 LGHNA, CDR2 YNFKEQ. The CDR3 loop spans 16 amino acids. The CDR3 nucleotides read TGTGTCAGCAGCCCGACTAGCGGCTCTAGCACAGATACGCAGTATTTT. It is translated as CVSSPTSGSSTDTQYF.

There are many counts of this clonotype. CDR3 DNA: TGTGCCAGCAGTCCGGTCTTGTCCTTGACACTACGCTCCTACGAGCAGTACTTC. It specifies CASSPVLSLTLRSYEQYF. This chain joins TRBV2 and TRBJ2-7; D not resolved. Trimming removed 5 bases at V and 0 bases at J, with 23 bases between. The CDR3 is 18 residues long. Germline CDR1 reads SNHLY; CDR2 reads FYNNEI.

This clonotype was seen a few times. V usage is TRBV11-2 and J usage is TRBJ2-5; D gene ambiguous. The V end lost 4 bases, the J end lost 5 bases, and 8 bases lay between the germline ends. The length of the CDR3 is 12 residues. Germline CDR1 reads SGHAT; CDR2 reads FQNNGV. The CDR3 reads CASSSPSETQYF. The DNA for the CDR3 is TGTGCCAGCAGCTCCCCGTCGGAGACCCAGTACTTC.

This clonotype was detected many times. The chain employs TRBV29-1 and TRBJ2-1; D unclear. Germline V gene sequence: CDR1 SQVTM, CDR2 ANQGSEA. Trimming took off 3 bases at V and 5 bases at J, with 5 bases between the two ends. The CDR3 totals 11 residues. DNA of the CDR3: TGCAGCGTTGAGTTCCACAATGAGCAGTTCTTC. This sequence encodes CSVEFHNEQFF.

This clonotype was seen a handful of times. The CDR3 sequence: CAISEFGNYEQYF. CDR3 nucleotide sequence: TGTGCCATCAGTGAGTTTGGTAACTACGAGCAGTACTTC. The J gene is TRBJ2-7, the V gene TRBV10-3; no clear D gene. Trimming removed 1 base at V and 3 bases at J, with 7 bases between. The CDR3 has 13 amino acids. Germline CDR1 and CDR2: ENHRY and SYGVKD.

Here the CDR3 reads CACSDGGTDTQYF. CDR3 nucleotide sequence: TGTGCCTGCTCGGACGGGGGAACAGATACGCAGTATTTT. This chain uses TRBV30 with TRBJ2-3; perhaps TRBD2 as D (6 bases). Germline-derived CDR1 and CDR2 are GTSNPN and SVGIG (reference sequence). CDR3 length: 13 amino acids. The V end was cut by 6 bases, the J end by 3 bases, with 13 bases between.

This clonotype appeared many times. The genes are TRBV6-5 and TRBJ2-3; TRBD1 might be the D (6 bases). Trimming took 6 bases from V and 2 from J, leaving 15 bases between them. The CDR3 consists of 15 residues. The germline CDR1 and CDR2 sequences are MNHEY and SVGAGI. The CDR3 protein is CASRSGQPATDTQYF. The DNA for the CDR3 is TGTGCCAGCAGATCTGGACAGCCTGCCACAGATACGCAGTATTTT.

This clonotype was recorded many times. The V and J genes are TRBV9 and TRBJ2-1; D is tentatively TRBD1 or TRBD2 (5 bases each). Germline CDR1 is SGDLS and CDR2 is YYNGEE. This CDR3 contains 17 residues. With 4 bases removed from V and 0 bases from J, the gap between germline ends came to 17 bases. The DNA for the CDR3 is TGTGCCAGCAGCTCCCGACAGAGACTAAGCTCCTACAATGAGCAGTTCTTC. Its translation: CASSSRQRLSSYNEQFF.

This clonotype occurred many times. The chain couples TRBV30 to TRBJ1-1; no reliable D call. The CDR3 contains 12 residues. Trimming took off 2 bases at V and 8 bases at J, with 12 bases between the two ends. Germline lookup yields CDR1 GTSNPN and CDR2 SVGIG (reference sequence). The CDR3 loop reads CAWSRQTREAFF. CDR3 sequence (DNA): TGTGCCTGGAGTCGACAAACACGGGAAGCTTTCTTT.